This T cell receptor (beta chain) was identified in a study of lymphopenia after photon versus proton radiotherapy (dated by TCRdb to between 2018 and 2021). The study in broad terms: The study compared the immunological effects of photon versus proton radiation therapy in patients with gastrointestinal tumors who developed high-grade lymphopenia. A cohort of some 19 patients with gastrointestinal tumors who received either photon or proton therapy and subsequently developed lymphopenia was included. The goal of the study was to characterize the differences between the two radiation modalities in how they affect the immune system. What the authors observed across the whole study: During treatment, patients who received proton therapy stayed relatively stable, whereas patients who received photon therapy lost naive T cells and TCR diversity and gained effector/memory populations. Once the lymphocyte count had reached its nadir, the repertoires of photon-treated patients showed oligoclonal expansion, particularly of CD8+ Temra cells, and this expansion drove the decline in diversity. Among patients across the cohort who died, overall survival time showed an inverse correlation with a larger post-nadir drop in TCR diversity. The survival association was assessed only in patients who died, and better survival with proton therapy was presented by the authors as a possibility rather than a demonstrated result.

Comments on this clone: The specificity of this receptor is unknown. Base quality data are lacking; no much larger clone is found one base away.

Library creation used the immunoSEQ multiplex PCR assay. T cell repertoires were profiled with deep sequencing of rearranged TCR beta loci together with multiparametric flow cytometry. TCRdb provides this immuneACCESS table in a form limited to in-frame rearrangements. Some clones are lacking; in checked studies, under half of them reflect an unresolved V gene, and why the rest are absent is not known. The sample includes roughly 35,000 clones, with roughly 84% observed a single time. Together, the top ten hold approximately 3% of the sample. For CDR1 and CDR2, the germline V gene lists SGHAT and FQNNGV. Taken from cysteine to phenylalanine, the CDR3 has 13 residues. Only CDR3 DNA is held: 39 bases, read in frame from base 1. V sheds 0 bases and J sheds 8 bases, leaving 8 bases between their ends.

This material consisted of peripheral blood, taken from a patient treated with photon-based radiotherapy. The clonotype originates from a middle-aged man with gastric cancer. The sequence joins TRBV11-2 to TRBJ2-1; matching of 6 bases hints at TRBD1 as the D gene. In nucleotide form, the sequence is TGTGCCAGCAGCTTAGATGGGGGCCATGAGCAGTTCTTC. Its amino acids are CASSLDGGHEQFF.